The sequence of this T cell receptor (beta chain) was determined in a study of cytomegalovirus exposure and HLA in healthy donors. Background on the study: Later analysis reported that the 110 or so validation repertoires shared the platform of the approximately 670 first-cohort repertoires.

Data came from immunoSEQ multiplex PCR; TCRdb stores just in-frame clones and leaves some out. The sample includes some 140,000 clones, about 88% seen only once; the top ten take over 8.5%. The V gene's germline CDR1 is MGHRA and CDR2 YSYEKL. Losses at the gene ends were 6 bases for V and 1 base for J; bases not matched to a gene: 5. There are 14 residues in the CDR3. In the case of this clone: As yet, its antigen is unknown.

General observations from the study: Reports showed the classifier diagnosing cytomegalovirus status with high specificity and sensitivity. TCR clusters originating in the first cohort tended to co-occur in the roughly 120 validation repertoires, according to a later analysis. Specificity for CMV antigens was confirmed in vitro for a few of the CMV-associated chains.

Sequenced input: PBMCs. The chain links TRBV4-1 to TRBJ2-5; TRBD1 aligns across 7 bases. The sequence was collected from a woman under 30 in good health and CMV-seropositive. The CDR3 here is CASSLQGLQETQYF. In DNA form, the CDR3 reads TGCGCCAGCAGTCTACAGGGGCTCCAAGAGACCCAGTACTTC.